Many counts were recorded for the clone carrying this T cell receptor (beta chain). The data originate from a study of T cells in Graves' hyperthyroidism and ophthalmopathy. V was trimmed by 8 bases and J by 5 bases, leaving 13 bases between them. The CDR3 consists of 13 residues. Germline CDR1 reads ENHRY; CDR2 reads SYGVKD. TCR beta CDR3 region amplification was performed from RNA transcripts. The HTBI primer set was used in a first-round RT-PCR of the TCR CDR3. One entry per CDR3 protein results from TCRdb running MiXCR on the multiplex PCR reads. This table holds some 600,000 distinct CDR3 sequences, about 14% found once. Lactation, pregnancy, other autoimmune disease or uncontrolled infection excluded patients.

The sequence derives from a young woman with Graves' hyperthyroidism that later progressed to Graves' ophthalmopathy. The sequencing input was blood. The V gene is TRBV10-3, the J gene TRBJ1-5; D ambiguous. The CDR3 DNA is TGTGCCATCCGCGAGGAGGGATATCAGCCCCAGCATTTT. Protein: CAIREEGYQPQHF.